The 18 T cell receptor beta chains presented below share a single source sample, sequenced in a study of cytomegalovirus exposure and HLA in healthy donors. Primers: 60 Vbeta forward and 13 Jbeta reverse. Sequencing was performed with immunoSEQ multiplex PCR; in TCRdb, only in-frame clones are kept and a portion is missing. The sample contains over 150,000 clones, roughly 75% of which appear only once. The sample comprised PBMCs. The receptors here all came from a woman between 45 and 60 years old in good health and CMV-seropositive.

This rearrangement joins TRBV6-1 to TRBJ1-2, with 8 bases identical to TRBD1. From germline, CDR1 is MNHNS and CDR2 SASEGT. The length of the CDR3 is 16 residues. With V trimmed by 2 bases and J by 6 bases, 11 bases remained unmatched. For the CDR3, the DNA is TGTGCCAGCAGTGAACAGAGATACAGGGGGGGAGATGGCTACACCTTC. It yields the protein CASSEQRYRGGDGYTF.

The V and J genes are TRBV4-3 and TRBJ2-3, with a weak D call TRBD2 (5 bases). This CDR3 has 17 amino acids. Trimming stripped 2 bases from V and 2 bases from J, with 17 bases between. Germline CDR1 LGHNA, CDR2 YSLEER. The CDR3 spells CASSQRKTNGFTDTQYF. The DNA for the CDR3 is TGCGCCAGCAGCCAACGAAAGACTAACGGGTTCACAGATACGCAGTATTTT.

The V gene is TRBV11-3, the J gene TRBJ2-2, with a tentative D call TRBD1 (6 bases). Trimming shortened V by 2 bases and J by 5 bases, and 12 bases separated the two germline ends. Germline V gives CDR1 SGHNT, CDR2 YENEEA. The CDR3 totals 15 residues. This CDR3 is CASSLTGLSTGELFF. As DNA, the CDR3 is TGTGCCAGCAGCTTAACAGGGTTAAGTACCGGGGAGCTGTTTTTT.

The genes are TRBV20-1 and TRBJ1-5; D is unclear. V gave up 0 bases and J gave up 6 bases, with 3 bases separating them. The germline V gene encodes CDR1 DFQATT and CDR2 SNEGSKA (reference sequence). The CDR3 has 11 amino acids. This CDR3 is CSARDRQPQHF. The CDR3, as DNA: TGCAGTGCTAGAGATCGTCAGCCCCAGCATTTT.

This sequence joins TRBV9 and TRBJ2-7; maybe TRBD1 (6 bases). The CDR3 is made up of 14 amino acids. Germline assignment: CDR1 SGDLS and CDR2 YYNGEE. Trimming took 0 bases from V and 5 from J, leaving 12 bases between them. CDR3 loop: CASSVGGNRDEQYF. The DNA for the CDR3 is TGTGCCAGCAGCGTAGGGGGGAACAGGGACGAGCAGTACTTC.

The chain joins TRBV13 to TRBJ2-2, with 9 bases lining up with TRBD1. This CDR3 contains 15 residues. Germline values: CDR1 PRHDT, CDR2 FYEKMQ (reference sequence). With V trimmed by 4 bases and J by 5 bases, 5 bases remained unmatched. CDR3 sequence reads: CASSSAGTGTGELFF. CDR3 coding DNA: TGTGCCAGCAGCTCGGCCGGGACAGGGACCGGGGAGCTGTTTTTT.

The V and J genes are TRBV27 and TRBJ2-5, with D unresolved. CDR1 MNHEY and CDR2 SMNVEV come from the germline V gene (reference sequence). CDR3 length: 13 residues. Trimming shortened V by 3 bases and J by 4 bases, and 9 bases separated the two germline ends. The CDR3, as DNA: TGTGCCAGCAGTTTTGGCCCCCCAGAGACCCAGTACTTC. Its protein product is CASSFGPPETQYF.

This clone was counted once. This sequence joins TRBV5-1 and TRBJ2-7; 7 nucleotides agree with TRBD1. J gave up 0 bases and V 0 bases, and 6 bases lay outside the gene matches. The CDR3 loop spans 16 amino acids. Germline V gives CDR1 SGHRS, CDR2 YFSETQ. This chain's CDR3 is CASSLVGTDYSYEQYF. CDR3 in DNA: TGCGCCAGCAGCTTGGTAGGGACAGATTACTCCTACGAGCAGTACTTC. Full variable domain (remainder filled in from reference TRBV5-1 and TRBJ2-7): KAGVTQTPRYLIKTRGQQVTLSCSPISGHRSVSWYQQTPGQGLQFLFEYFSETQRNKGNFPGRFSGRQFSNSRSEMNVSTLELGDSALYLCASSLVGTDYSYEQYFGPGTRLTVT.

The chain has TRBV7-6 and TRBJ2-2; 7 bases agree with TRBD2. V lost 4 bases, J lost 6 bases, and 17 bases stayed unmatched. The CDR3 has 18 residues. CDR1 is SGHVS, CDR2 FNYEAQ, per germline. This chain's CDR3 is CASSSGFQGRAISGELFF. DNA of the CDR3: TGTGCCAGCAGCTCCGGGTTTCAAGGGAGGGCCATCTCCGGGGAGCTGTTTTTT.

This chain connects TRBV6-6 to TRBJ1-1, with D uncertain. The CDR3 contains 12 residues. Germline CDR1 MNHNY, CDR2 SVGAGI (reference sequence). V lost 5 bases to trimming and J lost 3 bases, with 7 bases between them. CDR3 loop: CASSPQDTEAFF. The DNA of the CDR3 is TGTGCCAGCAGTCCCCAGGACACTGAAGCTTTCTTT.

There are a few counts of this clone. The chain couples TRBV2 to TRBJ2-7; maybe TRBD2 (7 bases). The CDR3 is 14 amino acids. Trimming removed 7 bases from V and 3 bases from J, with 16 bases in between. Germline V gene data show CDR1 as SNHLY and CDR2 as FYNNEI. The CDR3 loop reads CASNTYGGLYEQYF. In nucleotides, the CDR3 is TGTGCCAGCAACACTTACGGGGGGCTCTACGAGCAGTACTTC.

The CDR3: CASSPRQGITGELFF. The DNA for the CDR3 is TGTGCCAGCAGCCCCCGACAGGGAATCACCGGGGAGCTGTTTTTT. V and J are TRBV5-4 and TRBJ2-2, with 7 bases aligning to TRBD1. Trimming at V came to 4 bases and at J to 4 bases, leaving 7 bases not matched to a gene. This CDR3 has 15 residues. The germline V gene has CDR1 SGHNT and CDR2 YYREEE (reference sequence).

The rearrangement links TRBV18 to TRBJ2-1; D gene unclear. This CDR3 comprises 14 residues. Trimming removed 3 bases from V and 3 bases from J, with 9 bases in between. Germline loops: CDR1 KGHSH, CDR2 LQKENI. Here the CDR3 DNA reads TGTGCCAGCTCACCGGAGCAGAACTACAATGAGCAGTTCTTC. As protein: CASSPEQNYNEQFF.

This chain connects TRBV11-2 to TRBJ1-2; D unclear. V was trimmed by 1 base and J by 0 bases, leaving 9 bases between them. Germline assignment: CDR1 SGHAT and CDR2 FQNNGV. The CDR3 consists of 15 residues. CDR3 nucleotides: TGTGCCAGCAGCTTAGCGAGGAGTCCTAACTATGGCTACACCTTC. Translated: CASSLARSPNYGYTF.

The CDR3 sequence is CASSLARNTGELFF. The CDR3 DNA reads as TGTGCCAGCAGCTTAGCGCGGAACACCGGGGAGCTGTTTTTT. The chain couples TRBV7-6 to TRBJ2-2; the D is unclear. The CDR3 is made up of 14 amino acids. Trimming removed 0 bases at V and 1 base at J, with 3 bases between. CDR1 and CDR2 (germline): SGHVS, FNYEAQ.

V gene TRBV18 combines with J gene TRBJ1-3, with TRBD1 as a possible D gene (5 bases). CDR3 length: 17 residues. V lost 1 base and J lost 3, with 16 bases in between. The germline gives CDR1 KGHSH, CDR2 LQKENI. This CDR3 is CASSPLGRGDVGNTIYF. In DNA form, the CDR3 reads TGTGCCAGCTCACCACTGGGGAGGGGAGACGTTGGAAACACCATATATTTT.

This clone was observed a single time. The chain combines TRBV6-5 with TRBJ2-5, with 8 positions matching TRBD1. Germline trimming cut 2 bases from V and 3 bases from J; bases unmatched to any gene: 5. The CDR3 sequence is 15 residues long. Germline values: CDR1 MNHEY, CDR2 SVGAGI. CDR3 in amino acids: CASSYLRQGKETQYF. The DNA for the CDR3 is TGTGCCAGCAGTTACCTACGACAGGGGAAAGAGACCCAGTACTTC.

This CDR3 is CASSRSWTGTGAYNEQFF. The CDR3 DNA follows: TGTGCCAGCAGCCGATCTTGGACCGGGACAGGGGCCTACAATGAGCAGTTCTTC. The J gene is TRBJ2-1, the V gene TRBV5-8; the match to TRBD1 covers 10 bases. The CDR3 is made up of 18 amino acids. The junction had 12 bases not matched to a gene; V was cut back by 4 bases and J by 2 bases. CDR1 and CDR2 from the germline V gene are SGHTS and YDEGEE.